The T cell receptor (beta chain) described here comes from a study of blood T cell repertoires in COVID-19. Clones were read by immunoSEQ multiplex PCR, and TCRdb kept only the in-frame ones, dropping some. The table lists fewer than 500,000 clones, approximately 87% of them singletons. The CDR3 has 13 amino acids. V dropped 6 bases and J dropped 5 bases, with 13 bases sitting between them. The sequence derives from a woman aged 25 to 45 with acute COVID-19. The chain joins TRBV12-3 or TRBV12-4 to TRBJ2-5; D is perhaps TRBD2 (5 bases). The sample was PBMCs or T cells enriched from blood (not recorded which). As DNA, the CDR3 is TGTGCCAGCAGGCCTACTAGTCGGGAGACCCAGTACTTC. It encodes CASRPTSRETQYF.